This T cell receptor beta chain was observed in a study of cytomegalovirus exposure and HLA in healthy donors. Across the whole study: An early data release held approximately 85 million unique TCRs from HLA-typed donors.

PCR amplification relied on 60 Vbeta primers (plus 13 Jbeta primers). Generated by immunoSEQ multiplex PCR, the TCRdb table keeps only in-frame clones and is missing some. The table records approximately 130,000 clones, around four fifths of them present only once. Trimming removed 0 bases from V and 1 base from J; junction bases left unmatched: 5. CDR1 LGHNA and CDR2 YNFKEQ come from the germline V gene. The CDR3 extends over 17 amino acids. This receptor was obtained from a man aged 35 to 55 in good health and CMV-seronegative. The chain joins TRBV4-2 to TRBJ2-1; 8 positions match TRBD2. The sample taken for sequencing was PBMCs. DNA for the CDR3: TGTGCCAGCAGCCAAGATAGGTCTAGCGGGTCCTACAATGAGCAGTTCTTC. Its protein product is CASSQDRSSGSYNEQFF.